Listed below are T cell receptor beta chains from one sample, sequenced in a study of metastatic and nonmetastatic thyroid tumors. MiXCR reprocessed the PCR reads for TCRdb. The sample consists of around 14,000 clones, roughly 24% of them appearing once. Sample: tumor tissue. The origin of the receptors is a female donor with papillary thyroid cancer or a benign thyroid nodule (not recorded which). Some clones in this sample may be carry-over from other donors' samples. Each CDR3 is given with its conserved first and last residue. Fields, in order: V gene, D gene, J gene, clone size, CDR3 DNA, CDR3 protein. The D gene is left open where the match is weak. For some rows the clone size is stated as once, few or many, or as a class when expanded; others skip it.

TRBV11-3	-	TRBJ2-5	many	TGTGCCAGCAGCCTCCCCCCACAAGAGACCCAGTACTTC	CASSLPPQETQYF
TRBV29-1	TRBD2	TRBJ2-3	-	TGCAGCGTTTTTTACGGGACTAGCGACGTACGGCCAGATACGCAGTATTTT	CSVFYGTSDVRPDTQYF
TRBV20-1	-	TRBJ1-1	-	TGCAGTGCTAGGGGGGGTCCGGACACTGAAGCTTTCTTT	CSARGGPDTEAFF
TRBV11-2	TRBD2	TRBJ2-1	-	TGTGCCAGCAGCCGCGGGAGGGCGGGAGGAAATGAGCAGTTCTTC	CASSRGRAGGNEQFF
TRBV20-1	TRBD1	TRBJ1-4	medium-sized	TGCAGTGTGATAGGGACAGGGCATACAACAGGGCCTAATGAAAAACTGTTTTTT	CSVIGTGHTTGPNEKLFF
TRBV6-1	-	TRBJ1-2	few	TGTGCCAGCAGTGAAGGGACGGCCGACTATGGCTACACCTTC	CASSEGTADYGYTF
TRBV7-9	-	TRBJ1-5	-	TGTGCCAGCAGCGGCAGGACAGATAGCAATCAGCCCCAGCATTTT	CASSGRTDSNQPQHF
TRBV5-1	TRBD2	TRBJ2-4	many	TGCGCCAGCAGCTTGTCAGGACTAGGAACGGTAGACCTAGCCAAAAACATTCAGTACTTC	CASSLSGLGTVDLAKNIQYF
TRBV6-5	-	TRBJ1-1	few	TGTGCCAGCAGTTACGCTGACACTGAAGCTTTCTTT	CASSYADTEAFF
TRBV20-1	-	TRBJ2-1	few	TGCAGTGCTAGGGGGGGGCGGAATGAGCAGTTCTTC	CSARGGRNEQFF
TRBV6-1	TRBD1	TRBJ2-3	few	TGTGCCAGCAGTGACGGACAGGGACTCACAGATACGCAGTATTTT	CASSDGQGLTDTQYF
TRBV29-1	-	TRBJ2-5	many	TGCAGCGTTGACGTCCCCCCGGGGACCCAGTACTTC	CSVDVPPGTQYF
TRBV20-1	-	TRBJ2-3	-	TGCAGTGCTAGAGAGGAGCATACGCAGTATTTT	CSAREEHTQYF
TRBV10-3	-	TRBJ1-1	few	TGTGCCATCAGTAAGAGGGCAGGGAATACTGAAGCTTTCTTT	CAISKRAGNTEAFF
TRBV15	-	TRBJ1-2	many	TGTGCCACCAGCAGAGAAGGAGCATCCTCTTATGGCTACACCTTC	CATSREGASSYGYTF
TRBV2	TRBD1	TRBJ2-2	-	TGTGCCAGCATTCCGGGACAGGATACCGGGGAGCTGTTTTTT	CASIPGQDTGELFF
TRBV20-1	TRBD1	TRBJ2-7	many	TGCAGTGCCTTACAGGGGATCTCCTACGAGCAGTACTTC	CSALQGISYEQYF
TRBV7-3	TRBD2	TRBJ2-1	-	TGTGCCAGCAGCTTAAGTACACGAGGCCGACTAGCGGGAGGCAATGAGCAGTTCTTC	CASSLSTRGRLAGGNEQFF
TRBV6-5	-	TRBJ2-2	medium-sized	TGTGCCAGCAGTTATCGACTAAACACCGGGGAGCTGTTTTTT	CASSYRLNTGELFF
TRBV11-1	TRBD1	TRBJ2-7	-	TGTGCCAGCAGCTCGTGGGGACAGGGTTCCTCCTACGAGCAGTACTTC	CASSSWGQGSSYEQYF
TRBV20-1	-	TRBJ2-3	many	TGCAGTGCCACACCGGGAACTAGCACAGATACGCAGTATTTT	CSATPGTSTDTQYF
TRBV5-1	-	TRBJ2-7	medium-sized	TGCGCCAGCAGCCCGAGACAGGAGAGCTCCTACGAGCAGTACTTC	CASSPRQESSYEQYF
TRBV20-1	-	TRBJ1-1	once	TGCAGTGCTAGAGAATTACGTGGAAACACTGAAGCTTTCTTT	CSARELRGNTEAFF
TRBV4-1	TRBD1	TRBJ2-5	-	TGCGCCAGCAGCCAAGATAGGACAGGGACACAAGAGACCCAGTACTTC	CASSQDRTGTQETQYF
TRBV7-2	TRBD1	TRBJ1-6	medium-sized	TGTGCCAGCAGCTTTCGGACAGGCAGAAATTCACCCCTCCACTTT	CASSFRTGRNSPLHF
TRBV28	-	TRBJ2-7	few	TGTGCCAGCAGTGAGACAGATTACGAGCAGTACTTC	CASSETDYEQYF
TRBV7-2	TRBD2	TRBJ2-2	many	TGTGCCAGCAGCTTATCTTTTCGGGGGAGGGCTCTCAATACAAACACCGGGGAGCTGTTTTTT	CASSLSFRGRALNTNTGELFF
TRBV28	-	TRBJ1-1	many	TGTGCCAGCAGAATACACGTGAACACTGAAGCTTTCTTT	CASRIHVNTEAFF
TRBV5-1	-	TRBJ2-6	many	TGCGCCAGCAGCCCGGACGGGGCTGGGGCCAACGTCCTGACTTTC	CASSPDGAGANVLTF
TRBV28	TRBD2	TRBJ2-5	-	TGTGCCAGCAGTTTATGGGGAATAGCGGGAGGGCAGGGGGGGGAGACCCAGTACTTC	CASSLWGIAGGQGGETQYF
TRBV28	-	TRBJ1-2	many	TGTGCCAGCAGTAGGATAAGACAGTCTAACTATGGCTACACCTTC	CASSRIRQSNYGYTF
TRBV20-1	TRBD1	TRBJ2-1	-	TGCAGTGCTAGAGCGACAGGGGGCTACGTTGGCCGGGATAATGAGCAGTTCTTC	CSARATGGYVGRDNEQFF
TRBV6-1	TRBD2	TRBJ2-1	-	TGTGCCAGCAGACTGACCCGGGAGGGGTATTACAATGAGCAGTTCTTC	CASRLTREGYYNEQFF
TRBV6-1	TRBD2	TRBJ2-3	many	TGTGCCAGCAGTGAAGGGGTGACTAGCTTTTTCACAGATACGCAGTATTTT	CASSEGVTSFFTDTQYF
TRBV4-1	TRBD2	TRBJ2-2	many	TGCGCCAGCAGCCAAGAGGAAGCGGGAGGCGTCGGGGAGCTGTTTTTT	CASSQEEAGGVGELFF
TRBV4-1	TRBD1	TRBJ2-7	medium-sized	TGCGCCAGCAGCCCCACGGACAGGCTGAACGAGCAGTACTTC	CASSPTDRLNEQYF
TRBV6-5	-	TRBJ2-6	-	TGTGCCAGCAGTTACTCACTCACACGAGTAAGGGGGGCCAACGTCCTGACTTTC	CASSYSLTRVRGANVLTF